What follows describes a single T cell receptor (beta chain). In each case, RNA was isolated and then reverse transcribed into cDNA as the sequencing template. Sequenced by immunoSEQ multiplex PCR; TCRdb stores in-frame clones only, minus some. The table lists over 250,000 clones, around 64% of them singletons, with about 0.9% in the top ten. The source of the sample is a study of CD8+ T cells in alopecia areata. Study details: Twice a day, 5 to 10 mg of oral tofacitinib was administered to treated patients.

Germline CDR1 is LGHNT and CDR2 is FRNRAP. This CDR3 is 16 amino acids long. Trimming cost V 0 bases and J 2 bases; bases outside gene matches: 4. Treatment: oral pan-JAK inhibitor, 5-10 mg twice daily. The origin of this receptor is a human donor with alopecia areata. The material sequenced was CD4+ T cells sorted from blood, taken at week 52, from a patient treated with tofacitinib. The J gene is TRBJ1-5, the V gene TRBV12-5; 7 bases line up with TRBD1. The CDR3 is CASGLVRQGGNQPQHF. In nucleotides, the CDR3 is TGTGCTAGTGGTTTGGTAAGACAGGGAGGCAATCAGCCCCAGCATTTT.